These T cell receptor beta chains were read from a single sample in a study of PD-1 blockade in classical Hodgkin lymphoma. Data came from immunoSEQ multiplex PCR; TCRdb stores just in-frame clones and leaves some out. The table lists approximately 52,000 clones, approximately 86% of them singletons. The sequencing here drew on peripheral blood mononuclear cells (PBMCs), taken before the fourth cycle of nivolumab. Receptor source: a human donor with classical Hodgkin lymphoma. The CDR3 runs from the conserved cysteine through the conserved F or W. D genes are given only for firm matches. Clone size appears in some rows only: once, few, many, or a class for an expanded clone.

d_gene	j_gene	abundance	len	v_gene	CDR3nt	CDR3aa
NA	TRBJ2-2	NA	20	TRBV7-3	TGTGCCAGCAGCTCTATCTTCCATCCTCCCTTAAGACCGAACACCGGGGAGCTGTTTTTT	CASSSIFHPPLRPNTGELFF
NA	TRBJ2-1	NA	17	TRBV9	TGTGCCAGCAGCGTCCCAAACAGTGGCCTTGGAGGCAATGAGCAGTTCTTC	CASSVPNSGLGGNEQFF
TRBD1	TRBJ1-1	once	15	TRBV27	TGTGCCAGCAGTACGTACAGGGGGCGACGTACTGAAGCTTTCTTT	CASSTYRGRRTEAFF
NA	TRBJ1-3	few	14	TRBV5-1	TGCGCCAGCAGCTTGCCAGGGGACGGAAACACCATATATTTT	CASSLPGDGNTIYF
NA	TRBJ1-5	NA	13	TRBV11-1	TGTGCCAGCAGCTTAAATGGGAATCAGCCCCAGCATTTT	CASSLNGNQPQHF
NA	TRBJ2-5	NA	13	TRBV5-8	TGTGCCAGCAGTAGACAGGTCCAAGAGACCCAGTACTTC	CASSRQVQETQYF
NA	TRBJ2-1	NA	15	TRBV7-2	TGTGCCAGCAGCTTAGGGGCGGGGGCGAGGAATGAGCAGTTCTTC	CASSLGAGARNEQFF
NA	TRBJ1-2	NA	17	TRBV28	TGTGCCAGCAGTCGGAAGGAATGGGGGGCGCGGGACTATGGCTACACCTTC	CASSRKEWGARDYGYTF
NA	TRBJ2-3	NA	13	TRBV28	TGTGCCAGCAGTCTTTCCCGGACAGCTACGCAGTATTTT	CASSLSRTATQYF
NA	TRBJ2-3	NA	11	TRBV15	TGTGCCACCAGCAGTGGGATTACGCAGTATTTT	CATSSGITQYF
NA	TRBJ2-2	NA	15	TRBV18	TGTGCCAGCTCACCGGTACAGGTGAACACCGGGGAGCTGTTTTTT	CASSPVQVNTGELFF
NA	TRBJ2-2	NA	16	TRBV5-6	TGTGCCAGCAGCCCGGCGTGGGAAATGGGGACCGGGGAGCTGTTTTTT	CASSPAWEMGTGELFF
NA	TRBJ2-2	NA	12	TRBV5-1	TGCGCCAGCAGGCCACCTGGAGGGGAGCTGTTTTTT	CASRPPGGELFF
NA	TRBJ1-2	NA	13	TRBV10-3	TGTGCCATCAGTGCGGACATTATTTATGGCTACACCTTC	CAISADIIYGYTF
NA	TRBJ1-4	NA	12	TRBV6-6	TGTGCCAGCAGAACAGGGAGCGAAAAACTGTTTTTT	CASRTGSEKLFF
TRBD2	TRBJ2-5	NA	10	TRBV29-1	TGCAGCGTGGGAGGGGAGACCCAGTACTTC	CSVGGETQYF
NA	TRBJ2-2	NA	13	TRBV10-1	TGCGCCAGCAGTGAGTCAGGATCCGGGGAGCTGTTTTTT	CASSESGSGELFF
TRBD1	TRBJ1-5	NA	19	TRBV6-4	TGTGCCGGTCAGAGGGGACAGGGGGCCAGTGACCGCCTACAATCGCCCCAGCATTTT	CAGQRGQGASDRLQSPQHF
NA	TRBJ2-7	NA	14	TRBV14	TGTGCCAGCAGCCAAGCCAGGGGTTTTAACGAGCAGTACTTC	CASSQARGFNEQYF
NA	TRBJ1-5	NA	16	TRBV19	TGTGCCAGTAGTATAATTAGAACAACTATAACTCAGCCCCAGCATTTT	CASSIIRTTITQPQHF
TRBD2	TRBJ2-7	NA	15	TRBV11-1	TGTGCCAGCAGCCCCCTAGCGGGAGGGCCGAACGAGCAGTACTTC	CASSPLAGGPNEQYF
NA	TRBJ2-3	NA	15	TRBV9	TGTGCCAGCAGCGTGGCGGGGTCAAGCACAGATACGCAGTATTTT	CASSVAGSSTDTQYF
TRBD2	TRBJ2-1	NA	14	TRBV2	TGTGCCAGCAGTGCGCGGGAGGGTTACAATGAGCAGTTCTTC	CASSAREGYNEQFF
TRBD1	TRBJ1-5	NA	15	TRBV6-6	TGTGCCAGCAGCCCCGGACAGGGCAACAATCAGCCCCAGCATTTT	CASSPGQGNNQPQHF
TRBD1	TRBJ1-3	NA	15	TRBV2	TGTGCCAGCAAGAGGACAGGCCTCTCTGGAAACACCATATATTTT	CASKRTGLSGNTIYF
TRBD1	TRBJ2-7	few	13	TRBV6-5	TGTGCCAGCAGTGCGACAGGGAACTACGAGCAGTACTTC	CASSATGNYEQYF
NA	TRBJ2-1	once	14	TRBV9	TGTGCCAGCAGCGTAGGCGGGACGAACAATGAGCAGTTCTTC	CASSVGGTNNEQFF
NA	TRBJ1-1	NA	16	TRBV28	TGTGCCAGCAGTTTGGGTGTGGGGCAGGGAAGGACTGAAGCTTTCTTT	CASSLGVGQGRTEAFF
NA	TRBJ2-6	NA	16	TRBV14	TGTGCCAGCAGCCAAGTCGCGCGGACCCGGGCCAACGTCCTGACTTTC	CASSQVARTRANVLTF
NA	TRBJ2-4	NA	16	TRBV4-2	TGTGCCAGCAGCCAGGTGGGATCGGGTGCCAAAAACATTCAGTACTTC	CASSQVGSGAKNIQYF
NA	TRBJ1-1	NA	13	TRBV4-1	TGCGCCAGCAGCCCCCCCGGCCGGGATGAAGCTTTCTTT	CASSPPGRDEAFF
TRBD1	TRBJ2-5	NA	13	TRBV6-5	TGTGCCAGCAGGGGGACAGTACAAGAGACCCAGTACTTC	CASRGTVQETQYF
NA	TRBJ1-1	NA	13	TRBV9	TGTGCCAGCAGCGAGAGGATGAACACTGAAGCTTTCTTT	CASSERMNTEAFF
TRBD1	TRBJ1-2	NA	13	TRBV29-1	TGCAGCGCCCGAACAGGGGGCAATGAAGGCTACACCTTC	CSARTGGNEGYTF
TRBD2	TRBJ2-7	NA	15	TRBV12-5	TGTGCTAGTGGTTTGGATGGGCTAGCGGGAGGCGAGCAGTACTTC	CASGLDGLAGGEQYF
NA	TRBJ1-6	few	18	TRBV7-2	TGTGCCAGCAGCCAACCCATCGGGCAGGCCCTCTATAATTCACCCCTCCACTTT	CASSQPIGQALYNSPLHF
TRBD1	TRBJ1-1	NA	14	TRBV10-3	TGTGCCACCCGGACAGGGGGCCTTAACACTGAAGCTTTCTTT	CATRTGGLNTEAFF
NA	TRBJ2-1	NA	15	TRBV7-9	TGTGCCAGCAGCTACTATAGCGGATCCTACAATGAGCAGTTCTTC	CASSYYSGSYNEQFF
TRBD1	TRBJ1-5	NA	16	TRBV19	TGTGCCAGTAGTTTGGGACAGACCTTTAGCAATCAGCCCCAGCATTTT	CASSLGQTFSNQPQHF
TRBD2	TRBJ2-1	NA	15	TRBV27	TGTGCCAGCAGTCCAACTAGCGGGAGACAAAATGAGCAGTTCTTC	CASSPTSGRQNEQFF
NA	TRBJ2-5	NA	16	TRBV9	TGTGCCAGCAGCTCCCGAGGGGGGACGTCTTCAGGGACCCAGTACTTC	CASSSRGGTSSGTQYF
TRBD2	TRBJ2-7	NA	16	TRBV7-2	TGTGCCAGCAGCTTAGTGACTAGCCTCCCCTCGTTCGAGCAGTACTTC	CASSLVTSLPSFEQYF
NA	TRBJ1-3	NA	17	TRBV5-1	TGCGCCAGCAGCTTGGTCGACGGAGCCAGGCCTGGAAACACCATATATTTT	CASSLVDGARPGNTIYF
NA	TRBJ2-5	NA	14	TRBV5-4	TGTGCCAGCAGCTTGGCTGGGGGGCAAGAGACCCAGTACTTC	CASSLAGGQETQYF
TRBD1	TRBJ2-7	once	14	TRBV14	TGTGCCAGCAGCCAAGCCCTTCCCGGGACAGGGCAGTACTTC	CASSQALPGTGQYF
TRBD2	TRBJ2-3	NA	18	TRBV7-9	TGTGCCACCACCCAAGTGGTCCTAGCGGGAGGCATCACAGATACGCAGTATTTT	CATTQVVLAGGITDTQYF
NA	TRBJ1-2	NA	16	TRBV7-3	TGTGCCAGCAGCTTCGCCAACCCTCATCTGGGCTATGGCTACACCTTC	CASSFANPHLGYGYTF
NA	TRBJ2-7	once	15	TRBV18	TGTGCCAGCTCACCCAGTCAAGCGACCTCCTACGAGCAGTACTTC	CASSPSQATSYEQYF
NA	TRBJ2-1	NA	14	TRBV5-1	TGCGCCAGCAGCTTGTGGAACTCCGGGAATGAGCAGTTCTTC	CASSLWNSGNEQFF
TRBD2	TRBJ2-7	NA	13	TRBV29-1	TGCAGCGTTGCGGGACTAGTCTCCTACGAGCAGTACTTC	CSVAGLVSYEQYF
NA	TRBJ1-2	once	10	TRBV28	TGTGCCAGCAGTCGAGGTGGCTACACCTTC	CASSRGGYTF
TRBD1	TRBJ2-3	NA	14	TRBV9	TGTGCCAGCAGCTTAGGACAGGGGGCAGATACGCAGTATTTT	CASSLGQGADTQYF
TRBD2	TRBJ2-3	NA	15	TRBV4-3	TGCGCCAGCAGCCAAGGAGGGACTAGCCCAGCTACGCAGTATTTT	CASSQGGTSPATQYF